Below are 8 T cell receptor beta chains sequenced from a single sample in a study of cytomegalovirus exposure and HLA in healthy donors. The PCR made use of 60 Vbeta and 13 Jbeta primers. The method was immunoSEQ multiplex PCR; TCRdb's version includes in-frame clones alone and lacks a portion of them. The profile shows some 200,000 clones, roughly four fifths of them singletons. The specimen was PBMCs. These TCRs come from a woman in her forties or fifties in good health and CMV-seropositive.

The chain uses TRBV18 and TRBJ1-2, with 7 nucleotides matching TRBD1. V shed 5 bases and J 5 bases; nucleotides not matched to a gene: 2. CDR1 and CDR2 (germline): KGHSH, LQKENI. The CDR3 spans 12 residues. CDR3 nucleotide sequence: TGTGCCAGCTCAGGGACAGAGTATGGCTACACCTTC. It is translated as CASSGTEYGYTF.

The rearrangement joins TRBV6-5 to TRBJ2-3, with TRBD2 identical over 7 bases. Germline CDR1 is MNHEY and CDR2 is SVGAGI. V dropped 2 bases and J dropped 0; count of bases not matched to a gene: 2. The CDR3 spans 15 residues. The CDR3 DNA is TGTGCCAGCAGTTACAGCGGGGCTAGCACAGATACGCAGTATTTT. Residues: CASSYSGASTDTQYF.

V gene TRBV7-9 combines with J gene TRBJ2-3, with D possibly being TRBD2 (7 bases). Germline loops: CDR1 SEHNR, CDR2 FQNEAQ (reference sequence). V was clipped by 5 bases and J by 1 base, with 10 bases between them. This CDR3 has 14 amino acids. The CDR3 region has the DNA TGTGCCAGCAGCCGAGGGGGGGGCACAGATACGCAGTATTTT. Its protein is CASSRGGGTDTQYF.

The V call is TRBV25-1, the J call TRBJ1-2, with 8 bases aligning to TRBD1. With V trimmed by 8 bases and J by 8 bases, 7 bases remained unmatched. The CDR3 covers 12 residues. Germline values: CDR1 MGHDK, CDR2 SYGVNS. Here the CDR3 reads CASSRTGYGYTF. The CDR3 bases are TGTGCCAGCTCCCGGACAGGGTACGGCTACACCTTC.

V usage is TRBV27 and J usage is TRBJ2-2; D uncertain. V lost 7 bases and J 1 base, leaving 10 bases between the germline ends. The germline gives CDR1 MNHEY, CDR2 SMNVEV (reference sequence). The CDR3 covers 14 residues. Here the CDR3 DNA reads TGTGCCAGCACCCTAAGAAGGAACACCGGGGAGCTGTTTTTT. This codes for CASTLRRNTGELFF.

This chain uses TRBV18 with TRBJ1-1; possible D gene TRBD1, 6 bases. Trimming removed 3 bases at V and 4 bases at J, with 15 bases between. This CDR3 region has 15 residues. Germline-derived CDR1 and CDR2 are KGHSH and LQKENI. The CDR3 reads CASSPRQDMGTEAFF. The CDR3 DNA sequence: TGTGCCAGCTCACCTCGACAGGATATGGGCACTGAAGCTTTCTTT.

Comments on this clone: The junction shows a germline mismatch at one end, possibly a read error. The chain recombines TRBV7-9 with TRBJ1-1, with D maybe TRBD1 (6 bases). Germline V gene lookup returns CDR1 SEHNR and CDR2 FQNEAQ (reference sequence). The CDR3 loop spans 15 amino acids. CDR3: CSSSPLGQRNTEAFF. CDR3 coding DNA: TGTTCCAGCAGCCCATTAGGACAGAGGAACACTGAAGCTTTCTTT.

The chain couples TRBV7-2 to TRBJ1-2; no clear D gene. Between the trimmed V and J ends, which lost 1 base and 3 bases, there was a span of 6 bases. The germline V gene has CDR1 SGHTA and CDR2 FQGNSA. The CDR3 spans 13 residues. CDR3 nucleotide sequence: TGTGCCAGCAGCTTAGGCGTTTACTATGGCTACACCTTC. The encoded protein is CASSLGVYYGYTF.